Listed here are 23 T cell receptor beta chains from one sample, sequenced in a study of CD8+ T cells in alopecia areata. Indicated treatment: oral pan-JAK inhibitor, 5-10 mg twice daily. In each case, RNA was isolated and then reverse transcribed into cDNA as the sequencing template. TCRdb's table, derived via immunoSEQ multiplex PCR, lists solely in-frame clones and lacks some. The sample shows roughly 100,000 clones, approximately 84% of them seen only once. The specimen was CD8+ T cells sorted from blood, collected between weeks 30 and 35, from a patient treated with tofacitinib. These receptors originate from a human donor with alopecia areata.

V usage is TRBV14 and J usage is TRBJ2-5; no clear D gene. This CDR3 spans 18 amino acids. V was shortened by 3 bases and J by 4 bases, with 24 bases between the two germline ends. Germline CDR1 reads SGHDN; CDR2 reads FVKESK. In nucleotides, the CDR3 is TGTGCCAGCAGCCAGGCCCCCGGTAGTAGTGGGTCGGGAGAGACCCAGTACTTC. Residues: CASSQAPGSSGSGETQYF.

The chain links TRBV7-9 to TRBJ2-1; 11 nucleotides line up with TRBD2. CDR3 length: 15 residues. Germline V gives CDR1 SEHNR, CDR2 FQNEAQ (reference sequence). J was trimmed by 5 bases and V by 2 bases; bases with no gene match: 2. The CDR3: CASSLLAGGHNEQFF. As DNA, the CDR3 is TGTGCCAGCAGCTTATTAGCGGGGGGGCACAATGAGCAGTTCTTC.

This clone has a single count. The rearrangement links TRBV9 to TRBJ2-7, with D possibly matching TRBD1 (6 bases). Germline CDR1 and CDR2: SGDLS and YYNGEE. V lost 0 bases to trimming and J lost 1 base, with 8 bases between them. The CDR3 sequence is 14 residues long. CDR3 protein: CASSVEGQSYEQYF. CDR3 bases: TGTGCCAGCAGCGTAGAAGGACAGTCCTACGAGCAGTACTTC.

V gene TRBV19 combines with J gene TRBJ1-2; 7 positions match TRBD1. Germline V lookup: CDR1 LNHDA, CDR2 SQIVND (reference sequence). V lost 2 bases and J lost 2; bases outside the gene matches: 11. The CDR3 is made up of 17 amino acids. This CDR3 is CASSIRQGSPVNYGYTF. CDR3 nucleotide sequence: TGTGCCAGTAGTATAAGACAGGGATCACCCGTCAACTATGGCTACACCTTC.

The CDR3 here is CASSDGEDNEQFF. For the CDR3, the DNA is TGTGCCAGCAGTGACGGGGAGGACAATGAGCAGTTCTTC. V and J are TRBV6-4 and TRBJ2-1; D is perhaps TRBD2 (6 bases). Deletions cut 2 bases from V and 5 bases from J, with 7 bases between. The CDR3 loop spans 13 amino acids. CDR1 is MRHNA, CDR2 SNTAGT, per germline.

The chain has TRBV15 and TRBJ1-1; D call uncertain. The length of the CDR3 is 15 residues. Germline CDR1 reads LNHNV; CDR2 reads YYDKDF (reference sequence). V was pared by 1 base and J by 0 bases, with 9 bases between. In DNA, the CDR3 is TGTGCCACCAGCAGAGTCGGTGGAATGAACACTGAAGCTTTCTTT. Amino acid sequence: CATSRVGGMNTEAFF.

CDR3 region: CATSFVIAGDTQYF. The CDR3 DNA reads as TGTGCCACCAGCTTCGTAATAGCGGGAGATACGCAGTATTTT. The V call is TRBV15, the J call TRBJ2-3; the match to TRBD2 covers 7 bases. V trimming: 5 bases; J trimming: 5 bases; junction bases outside the gene matches: 7. In germline, CDR1 is LNHNV, CDR2 YYDKDF (reference sequence). The CDR3 covers 14 residues.

J is TRBJ2-1 and V is TRBV4-1; possible D gene TRBD2, 6 bases. The V and J ends lost 1 base and 2 bases respectively, with 9 bases between them. The CDR3 runs to 15 residues. Germline lookup yields CDR1 MGHRA and CDR2 YSYEKL. In DNA, the CDR3 is TGCGCCAGCAGCCAAGCGGGAGAACCCTACAATGAGCAGTTCTTC. It specifies CASSQAGEPYNEQFF.

The chain recombines TRBV7-9 with TRBJ2-7; TRBD2 aligns across 7 bases. With 5 bases clipped from V and 3 bases from J, the junction kept 10 bases outside the gene matches. Per the germline V gene, CDR1 is SEHNR and CDR2 is FQNEAQ (reference sequence). This CDR3 spans 15 amino acids. CDR3 sequence (DNA): TGTGCCAGCAGCCTCATGGAGTCTAGCGGCTACGAGCAGTACTTC. Translated, it gives CASSLMESSGYEQYF.

This clone came up once. The chain has TRBV7-8 and TRBJ1-1; the D is unclear. The V end lost 1 base, the J end lost 4 bases, and 4 bases lay between the germline ends. From germline, CDR1 is SGHVS and CDR2 FQNEAQ. The CDR3 is 12 residues long. This CDR3 reads CASSLVVTEAFF. The CDR3 nucleotides are TGTGCCAGCAGCTTAGTCGTCACTGAAGCTTTCTTT.

This chain links TRBV14 with TRBJ2-1, with 15 bases lining up with TRBD2. V lost 6 bases, J lost 1 base, and 10 bases stayed unmatched. The CDR3 spans 19 residues. Germline V gives CDR1 SGHDN, CDR2 FVKESK. CDR3 amino acids: CASSRTGTSGRFSYNEQFF. CDR3 DNA: TGTGCCAGCAGTCGAACCGGGACTAGCGGGAGGTTTTCCTACAATGAGCAGTTCTTC.

This clone occurred a few times. The chain couples TRBV7-9 to TRBJ2-7; D possibly corresponds to TRBD2 (6 bases). Germline loops: CDR1 SEHNR, CDR2 FQNEAQ (reference sequence). This CDR3 contains 13 residues. Trimming cost V 5 bases and J 3 bases, with 11 bases left between them. CDR3 nucleotides: TGTGCCAGCAGCCCCTCGGGGGACTACGAGCAGTACTTC. Translation: CASSPSGDYEQYF.

The genes are TRBV9 and TRBJ2-7; D possibly corresponds to TRBD1 (5 bases). Germline V lookup: CDR1 SGDLS, CDR2 YYNGEE. Trimming removed 2 bases from V and 0 bases from J, with 9 bases in between. The CDR3 is 14 residues long. The CDR3: CASSVQGFSYEQYF. DNA of the CDR3: TGTGCCAGCAGCGTCCAGGGTTTCTCCTACGAGCAGTACTTC.

The chain combines TRBV5-4 with TRBJ2-1; TRBD2 aligns across 8 bases. V was pared by 6 bases and J by 5 bases, with 16 bases of the junction left unmatched. In germline, CDR1 is SGHNT, CDR2 YYREEE (reference sequence). The CDR3 length is 17 residues. As DNA, the CDR3 is TGTGCCAGCACCCGCAGGGTGTTAGCGGGGTTCAACAATGAGCAGTTCTTC. This sequence encodes CASTRRVLAGFNNEQFF.

The V call is TRBV27, the J call TRBJ2-7; 7 nucleotides line up with TRBD1. CDR3 length: 14 amino acids. Looked up from germline, CDR1 is MNHEY and CDR2 is SMNVEV (reference sequence). Trimming took 5 bases from V and 7 from J; bases not matched to a gene: 11. CDR3 coding DNA: TGTGCCAGCAGTCCCATGACAGGGTTTGAAGAGCAGTACTTC. Its translation is CASSPMTGFEEQYF.

The chain couples TRBV14 to TRBJ2-7, with TRBD1 as a possible D gene (6 bases). V lost 0 bases, J lost 1 base, and 13 bases lay in between. Germline CDR1 SGHDN, CDR2 FVKESK. The CDR3 sequence is 16 residues long. CDR3 protein: CASSQDGTLRSYEQYF. The CDR3 DNA follows: TGTGCCAGCAGCCAAGACGGGACACTTAGATCCTACGAGCAGTACTTC.

The chain combines TRBV12-2 with TRBJ2-7; the table calls TRBD2, which could not be checked here. TRBV12-2 is listed as a pseudogene. This CDR3 comprises 14 residues. The DNA for the CDR3 is TGTGCAAGTCGCTTAGAGGTCGGGCGGGCCCAGCAGTACTTC. Translation gives CASRLEVGRAQQYF.

The chain couples TRBV9 to TRBJ2-3, with D unclear. From germline, CDR1 is SGDLS and CDR2 YYNGEE. CDR3 length: 12 residues. Trimming took off 4 bases at V and 4 bases at J, with 7 bases between the two ends. The CDR3 nucleotides read TGTGCCAGCAGCTCCCCCCCAGATACGCAGTATTTT. Translation gives CASSSPPDTQYF.

The chain combines TRBV9 with TRBJ2-7; D is undetermined. The germline gives CDR1 SGDLS, CDR2 YYNGEE. V lost 0 bases and J lost 5, with 9 bases in between. CDR3 length equals 13 residues. CDR3 nucleotide sequence: TGTGCCAGCAGCGTAGATTCTTTTAACGAGCAGTACTTC. This sequence encodes CASSVDSFNEQYF.

The chain combines TRBV29-1 with TRBJ2-3; 7 nucleotides align to TRBD2. Germline assignment: CDR1 SQVTM and CDR2 ANQGSEA. Germline trimming cut 1 base from V and 3 bases from J; bases unmatched to any gene: 10. The CDR3 is 16 residues long. As DNA, the CDR3 is TGCAGCGTTGAAGGTTCTAGAGGACTAGAAACAGATACGCAGTATTTT. The encoded protein is CSVEGSRGLETDTQYF.

The rearrangement joins TRBV5-6 to TRBJ2-1; unclear D gene. Germline V gene sequence: CDR1 SGHDT, CDR2 YYEEEE. The CDR3 is 15 amino acids. The V and J ends lost 5 bases and 0 bases respectively, with 12 bases between them. The CDR3 sequence is CASSLGVSSYNEQFF. CDR3 bases: TGTGCCAGCAGTTTAGGCGTAAGCTCCTACAATGAGCAGTTCTTC.

This chain links TRBV29-1 with TRBJ2-4; 8 positions agree with TRBD1. CDR3 length: 18 residues. Germline lookup yields CDR1 SQVTM and CDR2 ANQGSEA. V gave up 1 base and J gave up 8 bases; unmatched junction bases: 19. CDR3 sequence reads: CSVEGARWTDRGRDIQYF. The CDR3 DNA follows: TGCAGCGTTGAAGGGGCAAGATGGACTGACAGGGGAAGGGACATTCAGTACTTC. The whole variable domain, filled in from reference TRBV29-1 and TRBJ2-4, reads SAVISQKPSRDICQRGTSLTIQCQVDSQVTMMFWYRQQPGQSLTLIATANQGSEATYESGFVIDKFPISRPNLTFSTLTVSNMSPEDSSIYLCSVEGARWTDRGRDIQYFGAGTRLSVL.

This clone has a handful of counts. The V call is TRBV4-1, the J call TRBJ1-1; weak D call: TRBD1 (6 bases). V dropped 3 bases and J dropped 10 bases, with 18 bases sitting between them. Germline V CDR1 and CDR2: MGHRA, YSYEKL. This CDR3 has 14 amino acids. This CDR3 reads CASSQEDQGWRAFF. CDR3 nucleotides: TGCGCCAGCAGCCAGGAAGACCAGGGGTGGAGAGCTTTCTTT.